The 18 T cell receptor beta chains presented below share a single source sample, sequenced in a study of post-analysis software for immune sequencing data (dated by TCRdb to the mid-2010s). General findings and caveats noted by the study authors: Significantly higher frequencies in patients than in controls were found for five or six TRBV segments, including TRBV5-6, TRBV5-1 and TRBV20-1.

The antigens of these receptors remain unknown. Library construction relied on PCR. For sequencing, an Illumina HiSeq 2500 was employed. Unique molecular identifiers were incorporated into TCR beta cDNA libraries to reduce PCR and sequencing biases. Starting from the raw public reads, TCRdb applied fastp trimming at Q25, assembled clones with MiXCR and retained in-frame beta chains. Every entry covers one CDR3 protein and lists the most common genes and DNA from its rows. The sample data list hundreds of thousands of distinct CDR3 sequences, and approximately 53% of these were observed just once. The ten largest clones capture approximately 4.2% of the sample. Material: blood. These receptors all come from a girl between 5 and 17 years old with multiple sclerosis.

The J gene is TRBJ2-3, the V gene TRBV12-3 or TRBV12-4; no clear D. V was pared by 1 base and J by 0 bases, with 8 bases between. The CDR3 runs 15 residues. As DNA, the CDR3 is TGTGCCAGCAGTTTAGTCTACTCTAGCACAGATACGCAGTATTTT. This encodes CASSLVYSSTDTQYF.

The chain is built from TRBV29-1 and TRBJ2-1; TRBD1 is a possible D gene (5 bases). The length of the CDR3 is 12 residues. V was shortened by 0 bases and J by 6 bases, with 6 bases between the two germline ends. The germline CDR1 and CDR2 sequences are SQVTM and ANQGSEA. The CDR3 region is CSVEEQVNEQFF. DNA for the CDR3: TGCAGCGTTGAAGAACAGGTCAATGAGCAGTTCTTC.

The gene calls are TRBV7-9 and TRBJ1-1; D unclear. Germline CDR1 reads SEHNR; CDR2 reads FQNEAQ (reference sequence). V gave up 5 bases and J gave up 3 bases, with 16 bases separating them. The CDR3 totals 15 residues. CDR3 DNA sequence: TGTGCCAGCAGCCTAGTGGAGGGAGAAGACACTGAAGCTTTCTTT. Protein sequence: CASSLVEGEDTEAFF.

This clonotype showed up just a few times. The V and J genes are TRBV25-1 and TRBJ2-7; D is ambiguous. V lost 2 bases to trimming and J lost 0 bases, with 5 bases between them. The CDR3 extends over 13 amino acids. CDR1 is MGHDK and CDR2 is SYGVNS in the germline V gene. The CDR3, as DNA: TGTGCCAGCAGTGAAGCGGACTCCTACGAGCAGTACTTC. Its translation is CASSEADSYEQYF.

The gene calls are TRBV15 and TRBJ2-1; no definite D call. Trimming removed 0 bases at V and 0 bases at J, with 18 bases between. Germline values: CDR1 LNHNV, CDR2 YYDKDF (reference sequence). This CDR3 comprises 19 residues. The CDR3 DNA sequence: TGTGCCACCAGCAGAGATTGGGATTCCGGCGACCTCTCCTACAATGAGCAGTTCTTC. Amino acid sequence: CATSRDWDSGDLSYNEQFF.

This rearrangement joins TRBV3-1 to TRBJ1-5; D might be TRBD1 (5 bases). Germline V gene data show CDR1 as LGHDT and CDR2 as YNNKEL (reference sequence). The V and J ends lost 1 base and 6 bases respectively, with 10 bases between them. The CDR3 has 14 residues. CDR3 residues: CASSQVKGSQPQHF. DNA of the CDR3: TGTGCCAGCAGCCAAGTTAAGGGGAGTCAGCCCCAGCATTTT.

The CDR3 spells CASSLSAPTSEQYF. The CDR3 coding sequence is TGTGCCAGCAGTTTATCGGCCCCTACGAGCGAGCAGTACTTC. J is TRBJ2-5 and V is TRBV5-6; the D is unclear. The DNA end is more similar to TRBJ2-7, so the J call may be wrong. The CDR3 totals 14 residues. Looked up from germline, CDR1 is SGHDT and CDR2 is YYEEEE.

The chain employs TRBV20-1 and TRBJ1-1; D not certain. The CDR3 consists of 13 residues. CDR1 is DFQATT and CDR2 is SNEGSKA in the germline V gene (reference sequence). V was shortened by 4 bases and J by 1 base, with 10 bases between the two germline ends. CDR3 sequence: CSAKKDPNTEAFF. CDR3 DNA sequence: TGCAGTGCTAAAAAGGACCCGAACACTGAAGCTTTCTTT.

V is TRBV20-1 and J is TRBJ2-3, with 11 bases aligning to TRBD2. In germline, CDR1 is DFQATT, CDR2 SNEGSKA (reference sequence). The V and J ends lost 2 bases and 6 bases, in that order; junction bases with no gene match: 4. The CDR3 loop spans 14 amino acids. The CDR3 bases are TGCAGTGCTAGACTAGCGGGAGGATGGGATACGCAGTATTTT. Translated, it gives CSARLAGGWDTQYF.

This chain uses TRBV10-3 with TRBJ2-5, with TRBD2 identical over 8 bases. The V segment lost 10 bases and the J segment 2 bases; nucleotides outside the gene matches: 6. CDR1 ENHRY and CDR2 SYGVKD come from the germline V gene. The CDR3 runs 13 residues. The CDR3 loop is CASGGWIQETQYF. The CDR3 DNA is TGTGCCAGCGGGGGGTGGATACAAGAGACCCAGTACTTC.

The gene calls are TRBV7-9 and TRBJ1-2; a weak D match, TRBD1 (5 bases). V lost 1 base and J 8 bases, leaving 20 bases between the germline ends. This CDR3 comprises 16 residues. CDR1 SEHNR and CDR2 FQNEAQ come from the germline V gene (reference sequence). Written as DNA, the CDR3 is TGTGCCAGCAGCTTAGGGGGTTCCGGGGCCTTCGGGGGCTACACCTTC. Translating it yields CASSLGGSGAFGGYTF.

This clonotype was observed a handful of times. The chain couples TRBV7-8 to TRBJ2-3; 10 bases align to TRBD2. This CDR3 region has 15 residues. Trimming at V came to 5 bases and at J to 5 bases, leaving 7 bases not matched to a gene. Looked up from germline, CDR1 is SGHVS and CDR2 is FQNEAQ. This CDR3 reads CASSPGLASRDTQYF. The CDR3 nucleotides are TGTGCCAGCAGCCCGGGACTAGCGTCAAGAGATACGCAGTATTTT.

The genes are TRBV5-1 and TRBJ2-7, with D unresolved. Germline V gives CDR1 SGHRS, CDR2 YFSETQ. The CDR3 contains 13 residues. V was trimmed by 4 bases and J by 3 bases, leaving 11 bases between them. The CDR3 sequence is CASSPLGDYEQYF. Here the CDR3 DNA reads TGCGCCAGCAGCCCCTTGGGTGACTACGAGCAGTACTTC.

This clonotype was seen more than once but under ten times. V gene TRBV20-1 combines with J gene TRBJ2-1; TRBD2 agrees at 12 bases. In germline, CDR1 is DFQATT, CDR2 SNEGSKA (reference sequence). The ends lost 3 bases at V and 7 bases at J; junction bases unmatched: 10. This CDR3 has 16 residues. The CDR3 bases are TGCAGTGCTAGGCACCCAACTAGCGGGAGGATTAATGAGCAGTTCTTC. This sequence encodes CSARHPTSGRINEQFF.

A few counts support this clonotype. The chain couples TRBV5-1 to TRBJ2-1; the match to TRBD1 covers 7 bases. CDR1 is SGHRS and CDR2 is YFSETQ in the germline V gene. The CDR3 sequence is 17 residues long. Unmatched junction bases numbered 10, after V lost 3 bases and J lost 1 base. The chain's CDR3 is CASSSHLGQASYNEQFF. As DNA, the CDR3 is TGCGCCAGCAGCTCGCACCTCGGACAGGCATCCTACAATGAGCAGTTCTTC.

As regards this clonotype: One end of the junction does not line up with germline, which may come from a read error. The gene calls are TRBV29-1 and TRBJ1-3, with TRBD1 as a possible D gene (6 bases). CDR1 is SQVTM, CDR2 ANQGSEA, per germline. The CDR3 runs to 13 residues. CDR3 protein: CSAEYRAGNTIYF. The CDR3 DNA follows: TGCAGCGCTGAATACAGGGCCGGAAACACCATATATTTT.

This chain links TRBV7-3 with TRBJ1-1, with D hard to call. The CDR3 has 13 amino acids. V was pared by 5 bases and J by 3 bases, with 10 bases between. CDR1 is SGHTA and CDR2 is FQGTGA in the germline V gene. DNA for the CDR3: TGTGCCAGCAGCCTGAGCTCAGACACTGAAGCTTTCTTT. This translates into CASSLSSDTEAFF.

The rearrangement links TRBV3-1 to TRBJ1-4, with D maybe TRBD1 (6 bases). This CDR3 comprises 18 residues. The V end was cut by 5 bases, the J end by 10 bases, with 29 bases between. The V gene's germline CDR1 is LGHDT and CDR2 YNNKEL (reference sequence). The CDR3 bases are TGTGCCAGCAGCACGAAATTTAAACAGGGATTAGTTGTCGGAAAACTGTTTTTT. It yields the protein CASSTKFKQGLVVGKLFF.